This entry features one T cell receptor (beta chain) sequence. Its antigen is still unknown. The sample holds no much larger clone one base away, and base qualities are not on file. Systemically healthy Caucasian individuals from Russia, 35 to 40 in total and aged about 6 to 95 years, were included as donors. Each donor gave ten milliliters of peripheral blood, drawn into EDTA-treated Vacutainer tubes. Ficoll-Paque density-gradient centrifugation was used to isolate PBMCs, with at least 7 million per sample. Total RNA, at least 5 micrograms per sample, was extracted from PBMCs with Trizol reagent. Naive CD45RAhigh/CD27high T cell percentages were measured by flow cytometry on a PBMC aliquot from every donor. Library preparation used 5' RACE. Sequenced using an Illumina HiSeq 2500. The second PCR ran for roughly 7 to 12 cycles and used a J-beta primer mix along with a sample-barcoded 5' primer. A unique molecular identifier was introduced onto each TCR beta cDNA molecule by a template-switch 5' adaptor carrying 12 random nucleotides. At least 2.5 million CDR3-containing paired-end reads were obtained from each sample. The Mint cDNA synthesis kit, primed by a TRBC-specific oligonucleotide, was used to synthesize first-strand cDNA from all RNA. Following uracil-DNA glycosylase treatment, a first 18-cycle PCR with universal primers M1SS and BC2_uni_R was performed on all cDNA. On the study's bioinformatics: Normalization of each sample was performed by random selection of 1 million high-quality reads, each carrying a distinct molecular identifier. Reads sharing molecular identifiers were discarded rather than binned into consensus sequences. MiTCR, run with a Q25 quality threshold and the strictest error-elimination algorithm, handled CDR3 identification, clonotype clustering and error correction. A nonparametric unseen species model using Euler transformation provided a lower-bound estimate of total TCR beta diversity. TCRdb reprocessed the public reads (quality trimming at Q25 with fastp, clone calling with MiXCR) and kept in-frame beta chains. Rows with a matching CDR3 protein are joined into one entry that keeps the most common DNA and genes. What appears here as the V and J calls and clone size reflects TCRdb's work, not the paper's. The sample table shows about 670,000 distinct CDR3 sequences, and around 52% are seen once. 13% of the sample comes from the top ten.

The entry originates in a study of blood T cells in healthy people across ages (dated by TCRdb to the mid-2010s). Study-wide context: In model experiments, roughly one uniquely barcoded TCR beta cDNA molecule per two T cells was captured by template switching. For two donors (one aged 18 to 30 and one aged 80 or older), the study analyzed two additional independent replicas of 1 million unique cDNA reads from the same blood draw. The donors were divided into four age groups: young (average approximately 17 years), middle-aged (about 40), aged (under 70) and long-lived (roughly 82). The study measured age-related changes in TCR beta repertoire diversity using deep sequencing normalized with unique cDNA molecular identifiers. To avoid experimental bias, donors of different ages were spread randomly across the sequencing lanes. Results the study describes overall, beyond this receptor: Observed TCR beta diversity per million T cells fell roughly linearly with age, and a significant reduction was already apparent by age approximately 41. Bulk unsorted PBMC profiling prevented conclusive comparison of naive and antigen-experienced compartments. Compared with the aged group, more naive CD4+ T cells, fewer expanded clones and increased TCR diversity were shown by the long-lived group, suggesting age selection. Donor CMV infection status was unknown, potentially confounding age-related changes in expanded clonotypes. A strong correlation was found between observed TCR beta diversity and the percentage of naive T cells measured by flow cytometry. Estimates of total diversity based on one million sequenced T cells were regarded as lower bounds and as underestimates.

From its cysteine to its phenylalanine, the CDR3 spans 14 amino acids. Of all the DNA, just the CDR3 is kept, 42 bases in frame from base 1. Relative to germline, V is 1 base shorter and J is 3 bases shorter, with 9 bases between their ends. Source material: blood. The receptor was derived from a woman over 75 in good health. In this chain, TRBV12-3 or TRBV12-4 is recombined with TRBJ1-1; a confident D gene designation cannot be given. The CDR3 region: CASSLGYEDTEAFF. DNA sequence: TGTGCCAGCAGTTTAGGTTACGAGGACACTGAAGCTTTCTTT.